This T cell receptor (beta chain) was recorded in a study of blood T cell repertoires in COVID-19. Study summary: Samples taken during acute and convalescent COVID-19 were collected in the United States, Italy and Spain.

Only in-frame clones appear in the TCRdb table, and some are missing; sequencing was by immunoSEQ multiplex PCR. The sample lists 95,000 to 150,000 clones; approximately 85% were seen once. The sequenced sample consisted of peripheral blood. The TCR was taken from a woman of 80 years or more with COVID-19, enrolled during active disease.

The CDR3 DNA is TGTGCCAGCAGCTTACCCGGGGGGGATACGCAGTATTTT. Protein: CASSLPGGDTQYF. The chain recombines TRBV5-8 with TRBJ2-3, with 7 bases fitting TRBD2. Germline V gene data show CDR1 as SGHTS and CDR2 as YDEGEE. J gave up 6 bases and V 2 bases, and 3 bases lay outside the gene matches. This CDR3 has 13 amino acids.